The 23 T cell receptor beta chains below all came from one sample that was sequenced in a study of T-cell reconstitution after alpha-beta-depleted transplantation in children (dated by TCRdb to the mid-2010s). According to the study, the label for this sample's treatment or condition signals: allogeneic hematopoietic cell transplantation with graft depleted of TCRalphabeta T cells and CD19 B cells. Library preparation used PCR. The sequencing machine was an Illumina HiSeq 2500. To normalize quantification of the TCRbeta repertoire, the TCR libraries were built with molecular barcoding that relied on unique molecular identifiers. The public reads were reprocessed in TCRdb via fastp at Q25 and MiXCR, keeping in-frame beta chains. Rows merge per CDR3 protein into single entries with the most common DNA and genes. Across this sample there are about 350,000 distinct CDR3 sequences, with roughly 15% seen only once. The top ten constitute roughly two fifths of the sample.

The source was PBMCs, mostly from graft donor cells, collected 360 days after TCRalphabeta/CD19-depleted stem cell transplant. These receptors all stem from a male patient between 2 and 10 years old who had a stem cell transplant for acute lymphoblastic leukemia, so the T cells may come from the graft donor.

This clonotype appeared a few times. This chain joins TRBV4-3 and TRBJ2-3, with D unresolved. With 1 base removed from V and 5 bases from J, the gap between germline ends came to 10 bases. The CDR3 has 14 residues. Germline V lookup: CDR1 LGHNA, CDR2 YSLEER. This chain's CDR3 is CASSQVGRVDTQYF. In nucleotides, the CDR3 is TGCGCCAGCAGCCAAGTAGGTCGAGTAGATACGCAGTATTTT.

Ten or more counts support this clonotype. This chain connects TRBV9 to TRBJ2-1; maybe TRBD2 (5 bases). The CDR3 contains 16 residues. CDR1 and CDR2 (germline): SGDLS, YYNGEE. V lost 6 bases, J lost 0 bases, and 16 bases lay in between. CDR3 bases: TGTGCCAGCACCGTCGGGCAGCGGAGCTCCTACAATGAGCAGTTCTTC. It is translated as CASTVGQRSSYNEQFF.

In the case of this clonotype: One end of the junction fails to match germline, which may point to a read error. The chain couples TRBV29-1 to TRBJ1-1; possibly TRBD1 for D (6 bases). Germline V gene data show CDR1 as SQVTM and CDR2 as ANQGSEA. CDR3 length equals 12 residues. CDR3: CSGEQGNTEAFF. DNA for the CDR3: TGCAGCGGTGAACAGGGGAACACTGAAGCTTTCTTT.

This clonotype turned up a few times. Here the CDR3 reads CASSQEATDTQYF. The CDR3 DNA reads TGCGCCAGCAGCCAAGAGGCCACAGATACGCAGTATTTT. This chain uses TRBV4-3 with TRBJ2-3; D gene ambiguous. Germline CDR1 LGHNA, CDR2 YSLEER. This CDR3 spans 13 amino acids. V lost 0 bases to trimming and J lost 2 bases, with 3 bases between them.

This clonotype was observed many times. J is TRBJ1-4 and V is TRBV7-9; 8 bases are shared with TRBD1. The CDR3 consists of 15 residues. Germline V gene sequence: CDR1 SEHNR, CDR2 FQNEAQ (reference sequence). The ends lost 2 bases at V and 3 bases at J; junction bases unmatched: 2. Here the CDR3 reads CASSLTTGANEKLFF. In DNA form, the CDR3 reads TGTGCCAGCAGCTTAACGACAGGGGCTAATGAAAAACTGTTTTTT.

The chain employs TRBV20-1 and TRBJ2-3; TRBD1 matches at 8 bases. J lost 0 bases, V lost 8 bases, and 10 bases had no gene match. This CDR3 has 15 amino acids. From germline, CDR1 is DFQATT and CDR2 SNEGSKA (reference sequence). The CDR3 loop is CSCPGGTGSTDTQYF. As DNA, the CDR3 is TGCAGTTGCCCGGGTGGGACAGGTAGCACAGATACGCAGTATTTT.

Many counts were recorded for this clonotype. The rearrangement links TRBV5-1 to TRBJ2-5; 7 bases are a match to TRBD1. The germline CDR1 and CDR2 sequences are SGHRS and YFSETQ. The CDR3 is made up of 13 amino acids. Unmatched junction bases numbered 5, after V lost 4 bases and J lost 5 bases. The CDR3 protein is CASSLDRVETQYF. The DNA of the CDR3 is TGCGCCAGCAGCCTTGACAGGGTTGAGACCCAGTACTTC.

The chain is built from TRBV4-2 and TRBJ2-4; TRBD2 aligns across 13 bases. The length of the CDR3 is 19 residues. Germline V lookup: CDR1 LGHNA, CDR2 YNFKEQ. V was clipped by 0 bases and J by 0 bases; unmatched bases: 5. For the CDR3, the DNA is TGTGCCAGCAGCCAAGAAGGGACTAGCGGGATTATAGCCAAAAACATTCAGTACTTC. Translating it yields CASSQEGTSGIIAKNIQYF.

The gene calls are TRBV7-3 and TRBJ2-2; 7 positions match TRBD1. The V and J ends lost 2 bases and 5 bases, in that order; junction bases with no gene match: 8. The length of the CDR3 is 16 residues. Germline CDR1 and CDR2: SGHTA and FQGTGA. CDR3 loop: CASSLGAGGRTGELFF. CDR3 nucleotides: TGTGCCAGCAGCTTAGGGGCAGGGGGTAGGACCGGGGAGCTGTTTTTT.

This clonotype was observed at least ten times. The rearrangement uses TRBV4-2 and TRBJ2-3, with 7 bases that match TRBD2. Germline assignment: CDR1 LGHNA and CDR2 YNFKEQ. With V trimmed by 1 base and J by 2 bases, 6 bases remained unmatched. This CDR3 spans 16 amino acids. The CDR3 DNA reads TGTGCCAGCAGCCAAGGCCAGCGGGGAACCACAGATACGCAGTATTTT. It codes for CASSQGQRGTTDTQYF.

A few counts support this clonotype. The chain uses TRBV6-2 or TRBV6-3 and TRBJ2-7, with D unclear. V lost 7 bases, J lost 5 bases, and 15 bases lay in between. Germline values: CDR1 MNHEY, CDR2 SVGEGT. This CDR3 region has 13 residues. CDR3 sequence: CASTSGLQHEQYF. As DNA, the CDR3 is TGTGCCAGCACCTCGGGCCTCCAGCACGAGCAGTACTTC.

The chain combines TRBV7-9 with TRBJ2-7; tentatively, D is TRBD1 (8 bases). In germline, CDR1 is SEHNR, CDR2 FQNEAQ (reference sequence). V lost 5 bases to trimming and J lost 2 bases, with 16 bases between them. This CDR3 region has 15 residues. CDR3 in amino acids: CASSRQGRVTYEQYF. CDR3 DNA: TGTGCCAGCAGCCGACAGGGGAGGGTGACCTACGAGCAGTACTTC.

The CDR3 here is CSAMGLPIYNEQFF. In DNA, the CDR3 is TGCAGTGCCATGGGACTACCGATCTACAATGAGCAGTTCTTC. V is TRBV20-1 and J is TRBJ2-1; 7 positions agree with TRBD2. The ends lost 6 bases at V and 3 bases at J; junction bases unmatched: 8. In germline, CDR1 is DFQATT, CDR2 SNEGSKA (reference sequence). The CDR3 contains 14 residues.

The J gene is TRBJ2-3, the V gene TRBV12-3 or TRBV12-4; TRBD2 matches at 7 bases. The CDR3 loop spans 14 amino acids. The V gene end was trimmed by 6 bases and the J gene end by 3 bases; junction bases not matched to a gene: 6. The CDR3 region is CASRTSFKTDTQYF. The CDR3 DNA is TGTGCCAGCAGGACTAGCTTCAAAACAGATACGCAGTATTTT.

This clonotype was picked up a small number of times. The V and J genes are TRBV7-9 and TRBJ2-5; 11 bases align to TRBD2. V gave up 0 bases and J gave up 1 base; unmatched junction bases: 4. The CDR3 loop spans 17 amino acids. The germline CDR1 and CDR2 sequences are SEHNR and FQNEAQ (reference sequence). CDR3: CASSLAFLAGGQETQYF. CDR3 coding DNA: TGTGCCAGCAGCTTAGCATTCCTAGCGGGAGGCCAAGAGACCCAGTACTTC.

This chain links TRBV30 with TRBJ2-7; the D gene could be TRBD1 or TRBD2 (5 bases each). The germline CDR1 and CDR2 sequences are GTSNPN and SVGIG (reference sequence). Trimming shortened V by 4 bases and J by 2 bases, and 15 bases separated the two germline ends. The CDR3 covers 14 residues. The CDR3 loop is CAWKWGGSTYEQYF. CDR3 in DNA: TGTGCCTGGAAATGGGGCGGGTCTACCTACGAGCAGTACTTC. The full variable domain, with the rest looked up from reference TRBV30 and TRBJ2-7, is SQTIHQWPATLVQPVGSPLSLECTVEGTSNPNLYWYRQAAGRGLQLLFYSVGIGQISSEVPQNLSASRPQDRQFILSSKKLLLSDSGFYLCAWKWGGSTYEQYFGPGTRLTVT.

V is TRBV10-3 and J is TRBJ2-1, with D tentatively TRBD2 (6 bases). This CDR3 has 19 residues. Trimming pared 5 bases from V and 6 bases from J, leaving 29 bases between. Germline-derived CDR1 and CDR2 are ENHRY and SYGVKD. The CDR3 here is CAISFRPRLVKQNFNEQFF. CDR3 in DNA: TGTGCCATCAGTTTTAGGCCACGACTAGTCAAACAAAACTTCAATGAGCAGTTCTTC.

This clonotype has a count of ten or more. V gene TRBV28 combines with J gene TRBJ2-7; D might be TRBD2 (5 bases). This CDR3 has 14 amino acids. Germline assignment: CDR1 MDHEN and CDR2 SYDVKM. Trimming left V 5 bases short and J 2 bases short, with 13 bases between. Here the CDR3 reads CASSHTRRAYEQYF. CDR3 coding DNA: TGTGCCAGCAGTCACACCCGGCGGGCCTACGAGCAGTACTTC.

In this sample, this clonotype turned up a few times. The V call is TRBV5-1, the J call TRBJ2-7; 9 nucleotides line up with TRBD1. The CDR3 is 13 residues long. V shed 1 base and J 10 bases; nucleotides not matched to a gene: 6. Germline lookup yields CDR1 SGHRS and CDR2 YFSETQ. The CDR3 protein is CASSLRDRENQYF. CDR3 sequence (DNA): TGCGCCAGCAGCTTGAGGGACAGGGAAAACCAGTACTTC.

This clonotype was seen a handful of times. V gene TRBV9 combines with J gene TRBJ2-1, with 8 bases aligning to TRBD2. This CDR3 has 15 residues. V was pared by 2 bases and J by 2 bases, with 3 bases of the junction left unmatched. Germline assignment: CDR1 SGDLS and CDR2 YYNGEE. CDR3: CASSVGTRTYNEQFF. The CDR3 DNA sequence: TGTGCCAGCAGCGTCGGGACTAGGACCTACAATGAGCAGTTCTTC.

This clonotype was detected a few times. The rearrangement links TRBV9 to TRBJ2-3; perhaps TRBD2 as D (5 bases). V lost 4 bases and J lost 0, with 15 bases in between. CDR1 is SGDLS and CDR2 is YYNGEE in the germline V gene. This CDR3 contains 16 residues. The CDR3 DNA sequence: TGTGCCAGCAGCCACGAACTAAAGCGGAGCACAGATACGCAGTATTTT. Amino acids: CASSHELKRSTDTQYF.

This chain connects TRBV5-1 to TRBJ2-2, with a tentative D call TRBD1 (6 bases). Trimming stripped 4 bases from V and 4 bases from J, with 11 bases between. CDR1 SGHRS and CDR2 YFSETQ come from the germline V gene. The CDR3 has 14 residues. CDR3 in amino acids: CASSPGTPTGELFF. In DNA, the CDR3 is TGCGCCAGCAGCCCGGGGACACCCACCGGGGAGCTGTTTTTT. Full variable domain (rest looked up from reference TRBV5-1 and TRBJ2-2): KAGVTQTPRYLIKTRGQQVTLSCSPISGHRSVSWYQQTPGQGLQFLFEYFSETQRNKGNFPGRFSGRQFSNSRSEMNVSTLELGDSALYLCASSPGTPTGELFFGEGSRLTVL.

This chain links TRBV9 with TRBJ2-3; 9 positions match TRBD1. Trimming took 0 bases from V and 2 from J; bases not matched to a gene: 7. Germline CDR1 and CDR2: SGDLS and YYNGEE. This CDR3 has 17 residues. The CDR3: CASSVEDPQGATDTQYF. The CDR3 coding sequence is TGTGCCAGCAGCGTAGAGGACCCACAGGGGGCCACAGATACGCAGTATTTT.